The rows below give T cell receptor beta chains drawn from one sample of a study of cytomegalovirus exposure and HLA in healthy donors. Assay used: immunoSEQ multiplex PCR; TCRdb lists only in-frame clones, some missing. The table has some 72,000 clones, around 96% seen once. Material for sequencing was PBMCs. The receptors here all came from a man aged 18 to 30 in good health and CMV-seropositive. The CDR3 runs from the conserved cysteine through the conserved F or W. D genes are given only for firm matches. Some rows have no size entry. The others give once, few or many, or a class for an expanded clone.

D	V	size	J	CDR3	DNA
TRBD2	TRBV19	.	TRBJ2-1	CASSSGRAAEQFF	TGTGCCAGTAGTAGCGGGAGGGCCGCTGAGCAGTTCTTC
.	TRBV16	.	TRBJ1-2	CASSQSGARLSNYGYTF	TGTGCCAGCAGCCAATCGGGGGCGAGGTTATCTAACTATGGCTACACCTTC
TRBD1	TRBV28	.	TRBJ1-2	CASRTTGNPRGYTF	TGTGCCAGCAGAACGACAGGGAACCCTCGGGGCTACACCTTC
.	TRBV4-1	.	TRBJ2-2	CASSQTAVVIPDTGELFF	TGCGCCAGCAGCCAAACTGCGGTAGTCATCCCAGACACCGGGGAGCTGTTTTTT
TRBD1	TRBV14	.	TRBJ2-7	CASSMGQGASYEQYF	TGTGCCAGCAGCATGGGACAGGGGGCTTCTTACGAGCAGTACTTC
TRBD1	TRBV28	.	TRBJ2-1	CASSLKRAGTGRRGTYNEQFF	TGTGCCAGCAGTCTAAAGAGAGCCGGGACAGGGAGGAGGGGAACCTACAATGAGCAGTTCTTC
.	TRBV7-9	.	TRBJ2-5	CASSFPGRGTQYF	TGTGCCAGCAGCTTCCCGGGGAGAGGGACCCAGTACTTC
.	TRBV9	.	TRBJ2-1	CASSAGSAYNEQFF	TGTGCCAGCAGCGCCGGGAGTGCCTACAATGAGCAGTTCTTC
.	TRBV11-2	.	TRBJ1-3	CASSHTGGVSGNTIYF	TGTGCCAGCAGTCACACAGGTGGGGTCTCTGGAAACACCATATATTTT
.	TRBV6-5	.	TRBJ1-2	CASTRGGYGYTF	TGTGCCAGCACCCGGGGGGGGTATGGCTACACCTTC
TRBD1	TRBV7-6	few	TRBJ1-1	CASSSGTEAEAFF	TGTGCCAGCAGCTCCGGGACAGAAGCTGAAGCTTTCTTT
.	TRBV7-6	.	TRBJ2-7	CASSLSRIHEQYF	TGTGCCAGCAGCTTAAGCAGGATCCACGAGCAGTACTTC
.	TRBV21-1	.	TRBJ2-5	CASSNNRDSLQETQYF	TGTGCCAGCAGCAATAACCGGGACAGCCTACAAGAGACCCAGTACTTC
.	TRBV27	.	TRBJ2-7	CASSLEGQGYEQYF	TGTGCCAGCAGTTTGGAGGGCCAGGGCTACGAGCAGTACTTC
TRBD1	TRBV27	.	TRBJ1-2	CASSLGQDPNYGYTF	TGTGCCAGCAGCTTAGGACAGGACCCAAACTATGGCTACACCTTC
.	TRBV18	.	TRBJ2-5	CASSPSSGEETQYF	TGTGCCAGCTCACCATCCAGCGGAGAAGAGACCCAGTACTTC
.	TRBV6-6	once	TRBJ2-3	CASSARSDTQYF	TGTGCCAGCAGTGCTAGGTCAGATACGCAGTATTTT
.	TRBV28	.	TRBJ2-2	CASLGLNTGELFF	TGTGCCAGCCTGGGCCTGAACACCGGGGAGCTGTTTTTT
.	TRBV11-3	.	TRBJ2-2	CASSWGGPTGELFF	TGTGCCAGCAGCTGGGGCGGACCCACCGGGGAGCTGTTTTTT
.	TRBV10-3	.	TRBJ1-1	CAISGGAQGTEAFF	TGTGCCATCAGTGGAGGGGCACAGGGAACTGAAGCTTTCTTT
TRBD2	TRBV2	.	TRBJ2-7	CASRGGRYEQYF	TGTGCCAGCAGGGGGGGGAGATACGAGCAGTACTTC
.	TRBV7-2	.	TRBJ1-3	CASRPQGSSGNTIYF	TGTGCCAGCAGGCCTCAGGGGTCCTCTGGAAACACCATATATTTT
TRBD1	TRBV4-2	.	TRBJ1-5	CASGQGSNQPQHF	TGTGCCAGCGGACAGGGTAGCAATCAGCCCCAGCATTTT
TRBD2	TRBV6-1	.	TRBJ2-1	CASSHLAGGNNEQFF	TGTGCCAGCAGCCATCTAGCGGGAGGGAACAATGAGCAGTTCTTC
.	TRBV13	.	TRBJ1-4	CASSLRVTNEKLFF	TGTGCCAGCAGCCTCAGGGTCACTAATGAAAAACTGTTTTTT
.	TRBV28	.	TRBJ1-5	CASSFSTASQPQHF	TGTGCCAGCAGTTTCTCGACAGCTTCACAGCCCCAGCATTTT
TRBD1	TRBV5-5	.	TRBJ1-2	CASSLSGTGVPGYTF	TGTGCCAGCAGCTTGTCAGGGACAGGGGTGCCTGGCTACACCTTC
TRBD2	TRBV27	.	TRBJ2-1	CASSLFLAGVIEQFF	TGTGCCAGCAGTTTATTCCTAGCGGGAGTGATCGAGCAGTTCTTC
TRBD1	TRBV5-6	.	TRBJ2-7	CASYLGTGINEQYF	TGTGCCAGCTACCTCGGGACAGGGATCAACGAGCAGTACTTC
TRBD2	TRBV5-1	.	TRBJ2-7	CASSSRGGYEQYF	TGCGCCAGCAGCTCCCGGGGGGGCTACGAGCAGTACTTC
.	TRBV7-9	.	TRBJ2-1	CASSLGWRANYNEQFF	TGTGCCAGCAGCTTAGGCTGGCGGGCAAATTACAATGAGCAGTTCTTC
.	TRBV11-2	.	TRBJ2-1	CASSPPSGRGSYNEQFF	TGTGCCAGCAGCCCCCCTTCCGGGCGGGGTTCCTACAATGAGCAGTTCTTC
TRBD1	TRBV10-3	once	TRBJ1-2	CAISAGAAGGSDGYTF	TGTGCCATCAGTGCAGGGGCGGCAGGGGGTTCTGATGGCTACACCTTC
TRBD2	TRBV7-8	.	TRBJ2-1	CASSLAAGGILNEQFF	TGTGCCAGCAGCTTAGCCGCGGGAGGCATCCTCAATGAGCAGTTCTTC
TRBD2	TRBV27	.	TRBJ2-1	CASAPYQGGRRNEQFF	TGTGCCAGCGCCCCGTATCAGGGCGGGAGGAGGAATGAGCAGTTCTTC
TRBD2	TRBV9	.	TRBJ2-1	CASSKARGLAAYNEQFF	TGTGCCAGCAGCAAAGCCCGTGGACTAGCGGCCTACAATGAGCAGTTCTTC
.	TRBV7-2	.	TRBJ2-2	CASSSGVKLNTGELFF	TGTGCCAGCAGCTCGGGGGTGAAGCTGAACACCGGGGAGCTGTTTTTT
TRBD1	TRBV7-7	.	TRBJ2-2	CASSLRTGNVANTGELFF	TGTGCTAGCAGCTTAAGGACAGGGAATGTGGCGAACACCGGGGAGCTGTTTTTT
.	TRBV6-5	.	TRBJ1-2	CASGRTENYGYTF	TGTGCCAGTGGACGGACAGAAAACTATGGCTACACCTTC
.	TRBV27	.	TRBJ2-1	CASSVYNEQFF	TGTGCCAGCAGCGTCTACAATGAGCAGTTCTTC
TRBD1	TRBV11-2	once	TRBJ2-3	CASSPGQGWSTDTQYF	TGTGCCAGCAGCCCCGGACAGGGATGGAGCACAGATACGCAGTATTTT
TRBD1	TRBV28	.	TRBJ2-3	CASSSTRQGGTDTQYF	TGTGCCAGCAGTTCCACCCGACAGGGGGGCACAGATACGCAGTATTTT
.	TRBV28	.	TRBJ2-1	CASRTPGAEREQFF	TGTGCCAGCAGAACCCCCGGCGCCGAGCGGGAGCAGTTCTTC
TRBD1	TRBV4-2	.	TRBJ2-1	CASSQESLIEGASYNEQFF	TGTGCCAGCAGCCAAGAATCTCTAATCGAGGGGGCGAGTTACAATGAGCAGTTCTTC
.	TRBV28	.	TRBJ2-7	CASSLRQNEQYF	TGTGCCAGCAGTTTGAGGCAGAACGAGCAGTACTTC
.	TRBV7-2	.	TRBJ2-7	CASSPGWSSYEQYF	TGTGCCAGCAGTCCCGGCTGGAGCTCCTACGAGCAGTACTTC
TRBD2	TRBV28	.	TRBJ2-2	CASSQGLAGVAGELFF	TGTGCCAGCAGCCAGGGACTAGCGGGAGTGGCCGGGGAGCTGTTTTTT
.	TRBV11-2	.	TRBJ2-7	CASSLISGEQYF	TGTGCCAGCAGCTTAATCAGCGGAGAGCAGTACTTC
.	TRBV9	.	TRBJ1-2	CASSVGSGPYYGYTF	TGTGCCAGCAGCGTAGGTTCAGGGCCATACTATGGCTACACCTTC
.	TRBV7-9	.	TRBJ2-1	CASRRLEVGNEQFF	TGTGCCAGCCGAAGACTAGAAGTTGGCAATGAGCAGTTCTTC
.	TRBV5-8	.	TRBJ1-5	CASSGGQFNQPQHF	TGTGCCAGCAGCGGAGGACAGTTCAATCAGCCCCAGCATTTT
TRBD1	TRBV30	.	TRBJ1-1	CAWEIRDRGITEAFF	TGTGCCTGGGAGATCCGGGACAGGGGGATCACTGAAGCTTTCTTT
.	TRBV7-8	.	TRBJ2-2	CASSLVRGTNTGELFF	TGTGCCAGCAGCTTAGTTCGGGGGACGAACACCGGGGAGCTGTTTTTT